The 22 T cell receptor beta chains below were found in one sample sequenced in a study of long-term antiretroviral therapy in people with HIV. Running of the v3.0 immunoSEQ assay took place at survey level. The method was immunoSEQ multiplex PCR; TCRdb's version includes in-frame clones alone and lacks a portion of them. The repertoire includes about 23,000 clones, approximately 80% of them detected once, and more than 4.5% sits in the top ten. The sample in question was unsorted PBMCs, obtained 0.3 years after starting antiretroviral therapy. Receptors were obtained from a man aged 50-60 years with HIV.

This chain connects TRBV4-3 to TRBJ2-2; the D call may be TRBD1 or TRBD2 (5 bases each). The CDR3 is made up of 15 amino acids. The germline gives CDR1 LGHNA, CDR2 YSLEER. V shed 7 bases and J shed 0 bases, with 12 bases lying between them. CDR3 nucleotide sequence: TGCGCCAGCACCCCGGGACCCACGAACACCGGGGAGCTGTTTTTT. Translated: CASTPGPTNTGELFF.

This rearrangement joins TRBV7-6 to TRBJ1-4, with TRBD1 matching over 8 bases. The J segment lost 7 bases and the V segment lost 5 bases, leaving 9 bases of the junction unmatched. The CDR3 contains 15 residues. Germline CDR1 reads SGHVS; CDR2 reads FNYEAQ. In nucleotides, the CDR3 is TGTGCCAGCAGCCCCAGACAGGGGCCTGGTGAAAAACTGTTTTTT. It codes for CASSPRQGPGEKLFF. Filled out from reference TRBV7-6 and TRBJ1-4, the complete variable domain reads GAGVSQSPRYKVTKRGQDVALRCDPISGHVSLYWYRQALGQGPEFLTYFNYEAQQDKSGLPNDRFSAERPEGSISTLTIQRTEQRDSAMYRCASSPRQGPGEKLFFGSGTQLSVL.

CDR3 nucleotides: TGTGCCAGCAGCCTGTCTAGCGGCAACAATGAGCAGTTCTTC. It is translated as CASSLSSGNNEQFF. The rearrangement links TRBV7-2 to TRBJ2-1; 7 positions agree with TRBD2. This CDR3 is 14 amino acids long. Trimming cost V 5 bases and J 5 bases; bases outside gene matches: 6. CDR1 is SGHTA and CDR2 is FQGNSA in the germline V gene.

The chain has TRBV5-1 and TRBJ2-7; 12 bases fit TRBD1. Trimming at V came to 5 bases and at J to 11 bases, leaving 8 bases not matched to a gene. This CDR3 has 13 amino acids. The V gene's germline CDR1 is SGHRS and CDR2 YFSETQ. CDR3 loop: CASRTGQGAREYF. The CDR3 DNA reads TGCGCCAGCAGGACGGGACAGGGGGCTCGGGAGTACTTC.

The chain combines TRBV28 with TRBJ2-5; no clear D. The CDR3 spans 15 residues. The V and J ends lost 5 bases and 0 bases respectively, with 13 bases between them. Looked up from germline, CDR1 is MDHEN and CDR2 is SYDVKM. The CDR3 DNA sequence: TGTGCCAGCAGTACAAATCAGGCGTACCAAGAGACCCAGTACTTC. Translation: CASSTNQAYQETQYF.

This chain uses TRBV18 with TRBJ1-3, with D maybe TRBD1 (6 bases). The CDR3 covers 19 residues. In germline, CDR1 is KGHSH, CDR2 LQKENI. Trimming shortened V by 3 bases and J by 4 bases, and 25 bases separated the two germline ends. The CDR3 DNA sequence: TGTGCCAGCTCACCGATCCGGACAGTGAATAGAGATGGAGGAAACACCATATATTTT. Translation: CASSPIRTVNRDGGNTIYF. Supplemented by reference TRBV18 and TRBJ1-3, the full variable domain reads NAGVMQNPRHLVRRRGQEARLRCSPMKGHSHVYWYRQLPEEGLKFMVYLQKENIIDESGMPKERFSAEFPKEGPSILRIQQVVRGDSAAYFCASSPIRTVNRDGGNTIYFGEGSWLTVV.

The chain is built from TRBV30 and TRBJ2-3; no clear D. The CDR3 is 14 residues long. Trimming took 2 bases from V and 2 from J, leaving 11 bases between them. Per germline, CDR1 GTSNPN and CDR2 SVGIG (reference sequence). CDR3 in DNA: TGTGCCTGGAGTATTAGCAGAGTCACAGATACGCAGTATTTT. It translates to CAWSISRVTDTQYF.

The V gene is TRBV7-9, the J gene TRBJ2-3; 11 bases fit TRBD2. Germline CDR1 SEHNR, CDR2 FQNEAQ (reference sequence). This CDR3 contains 15 residues. Trimming at V came to 3 bases and at J to 4 bases, leaving 3 bases not matched to a gene. This CDR3 is CASSFLAGGADTQYF. The CDR3, as DNA: TGTGCCAGCAGCTTTCTAGCGGGAGGAGCAGATACGCAGTATTTT.

The chain links TRBV2 to TRBJ1-6; no clear D. The V and J ends lost 0 bases and 7 bases respectively, with 28 bases between them. This CDR3 spans 21 amino acids. Germline CDR1 is SNHLY and CDR2 is FYNNEI. As DNA, the CDR3 is TGTGCCAGCAGTGAAGCCCTGGTGGATTTGGAGGGTCCTCGGTCGAATTCACCCCTCCACTTT. This gives the protein CASSEALVDLEGPRSNSPLHF.

J is TRBJ1-2 and V is TRBV27, with D perhaps matching TRBD1 (6 bases). Germline V gene sequence: CDR1 MNHEY, CDR2 SMNVEV (reference sequence). V dropped 3 bases and J dropped 4 bases, with 15 bases sitting between them. This CDR3 is 15 amino acids long. The CDR3 sequence: CASSLGAGVIYGYTF. CDR3 coding DNA: TGTGCCAGCAGTTTGGGGGCCGGAGTAATCTATGGCTACACCTTC.

J is TRBJ1-2 and V is TRBV4-3, with TRBD1 as a possible D gene (6 bases). CDR1 LGHNA and CDR2 YSLEER come from the germline V gene. V was cut by 0 bases and J by 5 bases, with 19 bases left in between. The CDR3 runs 17 residues. As DNA, the CDR3 is TGCGCCAGCAGCCAAGATAGCCGGGCAGGGGAGGGATATGGCTACACCTTC. Its translation: CASSQDSRAGEGYGYTF.

V usage is TRBV28 and J usage is TRBJ1-6, with a tentative D call TRBD1 (5 bases). Germline V gives CDR1 MDHEN, CDR2 SYDVKM. V lost 7 bases to trimming and J lost 15 bases, with 19 bases between them. There are 13 residues in the CDR3. This CDR3 is CASNNPGRGGLHF. CDR3 coding DNA: TGTGCCAGCAATAACCCGGGGCGGGGGGGCCTCCACTTT.

The V and J genes are TRBV4-3 and TRBJ2-7; unclear D gene. Germline-derived CDR1 and CDR2 are LGHNA and YSLEER. V was trimmed by 0 bases and J by 0 bases, leaving 6 bases between them. This CDR3 has 14 residues. The CDR3 bases are TGCGCCAGCAGCCAAGATAGGTTCTCCTACGAGCAGTACTTC. Protein sequence: CASSQDRFSYEQYF.

This clone was picked up a small number of times. The chain's CDR3 is CASSLGANYGYTF. CDR3 in DNA: TGTGCCAGCAGCTTAGGGGCCAACTATGGCTACACCTTC. This rearrangement joins TRBV7-6 to TRBJ1-2; no definite D call. Trimming pared 1 base from V and 2 bases from J, leaving 5 bases between. The CDR3 is made up of 13 amino acids. CDR1 is SGHVS, CDR2 FNYEAQ, per germline.

This clone was seen once. The gene calls are TRBV14 and TRBJ2-7; D uncertain. Germline lookup yields CDR1 SGHDN and CDR2 FVKESK. The V gene lost 0 bases and the J gene lost 2 bases, with 8 bases spanning the gap. CDR3 size: 14 residues. CDR3 sequence (DNA): TGTGCCAGCAGCCAAGAGTACGGCGCCTACGAGCAGTACTTC. This gives the protein CASSQEYGAYEQYF.

As for this clone: One junction end does not reproduce the germline sequence, and a read error may be involved. The chain is built from TRBV28 and TRBJ2-5; the D is unclear. The CDR3 has 12 residues. Germline values: CDR1 MDHEN, CDR2 SYDVKM. CDR3 sequence (DNA): TGTGCCAGCAGTTTATACCAGGAGACCCAGTACTTC. It translates to CASSLYQETQYF.

This rearrangement joins TRBV25-1 to TRBJ2-3; 9 nucleotides agree with TRBD1. This CDR3 is 16 amino acids long. With 2 bases clipped from V and 4 bases from J, the junction kept 7 bases outside the gene matches. Germline V gives CDR1 MGHDK, CDR2 SYGVNS. As DNA, the CDR3 is TGTGCCAGCAGTGAACTGGGACAGGGTCGGTCAGATACGCAGTATTTT. Amino acid sequence: CASSELGQGRSDTQYF. The whole variable domain, filled in from reference TRBV25-1 and TRBJ2-3, reads EADIYQTPRYLVIGTGKKITLECSQTMGHDKMYWYQQDPGMELHLIHYSYGVNSTEKGDLSSESTVSRIRTEHFPLTLESARPSHTSQYLCASSELGQGRSDTQYFGPGTRLTVL.

This chain links TRBV5-5 with TRBJ2-1, with TRBD2 identical over 13 bases. The V gene end was trimmed by 4 bases and the J gene end by 8 bases; junction bases not matched to a gene: 9. Germline CDR1 reads SGHKS; CDR2 reads YYEKEE (reference sequence). The length of the CDR3 is 16 residues. The CDR3 sequence is CASSQRLAGGLDEQFF. CDR3 DNA sequence: TGTGCCAGCAGCCAAAGACTAGCGGGAGGCCTGGATGAGCAGTTCTTC.

The V and J genes are TRBV7-3 and TRBJ1-1, with TRBD1 matching 8 bases. Germline V gives CDR1 SGHTA, CDR2 FQGTGA. The CDR3 length is 14 residues. The V gene end was trimmed by 2 bases and the J gene end by 8 bases; junction bases not matched to a gene: 7. DNA of the CDR3: TGTGCCAGCAGCTTAGGCAGGGGGCAAGGGGAAGCTTTCTTT. Translated: CASSLGRGQGEAFF.

This chain links TRBV11-3 with TRBJ2-1, with TRBD2 identical over 10 bases. The germline gives CDR1 SGHNT, CDR2 YENEEA. Trimming removed 5 bases from V and 2 bases from J; junction bases left unmatched: 9. The CDR3 covers 17 residues. The CDR3 reads CASSPEGLAGAYNEQFF. The CDR3 DNA is TGTGCCAGCAGCCCAGAGGGCCTAGCGGGAGCCTACAATGAGCAGTTCTTC.

V gene TRBV28 combines with J gene TRBJ1-5, with TRBD1 matching over 7 bases. Germline-derived CDR1 and CDR2 are MDHEN and SYDVKM. This CDR3 is built from 16 residues. The ends lost 6 bases at V and 0 bases at J; junction bases unmatched: 8. CDR3 amino acids: CASRLGTAYSNQPQHF. CDR3 in DNA: TGTGCCAGCAGGTTAGGGACAGCTTATAGCAATCAGCCCCAGCATTTT.

This clone has just one count. The chain is built from TRBV9 and TRBJ1-1; D remains unclear. The germline CDR1 and CDR2 sequences are SGDLS and YYNGEE. This CDR3 spans 13 amino acids. Trimming shortened V by 0 bases and J by 3 bases, and 6 bases separated the two germline ends. The CDR3 sequence: CASSVGIYTEAFF. The DNA of the CDR3 is TGTGCCAGCAGCGTAGGGATCTACACTGAAGCTTTCTTT.